The T cell receptor beta chain under discussion was sequenced for a study of regulatory and conventional T cells in RAG deficiency. Trimming cost V 3 bases and J 4 bases; bases outside gene matches: 8. In germline, CDR1 is SGDLS, CDR2 YYNGEE. This CDR3 is 15 amino acids long. Turning to this clone: What it binds is not known. This sample includes further DNA sequences coding for the same CDR3.

The sorted conventional CD4+ T cells were CD25-low and CD127-high, with genomic DNA sequenced. The table came from immunoSEQ multiplex PCR; TCRdb's copy has only in-frame clones and leaves some out. The sample comprises 25,000 to 30,000 clones, nearly 95% of which are singletons, and approximately 0.17% rests with the top ten. Notes on the study in general: Treg unique TCR beta sequences were about 92-fold fewer in Omenn syndrome and CID/AS patients than controls. Omenn CD25-high CD127-low cells may be activated cells, not true Tregs. Omenn patients showed >80% Treg-Tconv overlap and shorter CDR3 lengths.

This same sample was also part of a study on regulatory T cells. That paper notes: Amplification used 52 TRBV primers and 13 TRBJ primers.

This receptor was taken from a human donor in good health. The chain couples TRBV9 to TRBJ1-1; TRBD1 matches 8 bases. Sequencing was done on a sample of CD25- CD4+ T cells sorted from blood. CDR3 sequence reads: CASSDRGNRITEAFF. In DNA, the CDR3 is TGTGCCAGCAGCGACAGGGGGAATAGAATCACTGAAGCTTTCTTT. Full variable domain (rest looked up from reference TRBV9 and TRBJ1-1): DSGVTQTPKHLITATGQRVTLRCSPRSGDLSVYWYQQSLDQGLQFLIQYYNGEERAKGNILERFSAQQFPDLHSELNLSSLELGDSALYFCASSDRGNRITEAFFGQGTRLTVV.